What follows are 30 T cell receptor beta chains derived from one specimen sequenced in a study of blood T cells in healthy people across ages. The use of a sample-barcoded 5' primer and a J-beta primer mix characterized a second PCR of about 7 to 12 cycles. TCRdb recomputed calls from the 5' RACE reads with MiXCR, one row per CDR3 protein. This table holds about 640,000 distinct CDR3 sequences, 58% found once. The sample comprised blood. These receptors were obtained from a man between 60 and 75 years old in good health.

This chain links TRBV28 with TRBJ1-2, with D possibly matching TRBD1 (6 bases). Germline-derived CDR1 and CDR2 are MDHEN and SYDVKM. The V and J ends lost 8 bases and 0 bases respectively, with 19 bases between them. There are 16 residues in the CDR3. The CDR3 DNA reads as TGTGCCAGCCGCATTGGGGGGCCAACATCTAACTATGGCTACACCTTC. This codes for CASRIGGPTSNYGYTF.

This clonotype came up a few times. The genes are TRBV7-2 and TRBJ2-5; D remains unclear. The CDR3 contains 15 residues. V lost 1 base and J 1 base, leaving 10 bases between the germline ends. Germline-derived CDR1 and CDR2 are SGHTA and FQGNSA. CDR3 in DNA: TGTGCCAGCAGCTTAGTGTCCGATCCCCAAGAGACCCAGTACTTC. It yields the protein CASSLVSDPQETQYF.

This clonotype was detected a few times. CDR3 region: CASSPRGPRGNTEAFF. The CDR3 region has the DNA TGTGCCAGCAGCCCCCGTGGCCCGAGGGGAAACACTGAAGCTTTCTTT. The chain uses TRBV7-2 and TRBJ1-1; D perhaps matches TRBD1 (5 bases). The CDR3 covers 16 residues. Germline lookup yields CDR1 SGHTA and CDR2 FQGNSA. V gave up 5 bases and J gave up 2 bases, with 18 bases separating them.

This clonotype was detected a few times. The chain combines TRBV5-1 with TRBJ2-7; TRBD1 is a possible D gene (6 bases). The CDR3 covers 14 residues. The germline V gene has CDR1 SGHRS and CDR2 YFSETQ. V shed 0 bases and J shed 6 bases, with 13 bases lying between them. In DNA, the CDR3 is TGCGCCAGCAGCTTGGCGCAGGGGACACGCGAGCAGTACTTC. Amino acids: CASSLAQGTREQYF. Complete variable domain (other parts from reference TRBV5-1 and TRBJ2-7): KAGVTQTPRYLIKTRGQQVTLSCSPISGHRSVSWYQQTPGQGLQFLFEYFSETQRNKGNFPGRFSGRQFSNSRSEMNVSTLELGDSALYLCASSLAQGTREQYFGPGTRLTVT.

CDR3 in amino acids: CASRGHDYGYTF. The CDR3, as DNA: TGTGCCAGCAGGGGTCATGACTATGGCTACACCTTC. The chain recombines TRBV28 with TRBJ1-2; D gene uncertain. With 6 bases removed from V and 3 bases from J, the gap between germline ends came to 8 bases. This CDR3 has 12 amino acids. Germline CDR1 is MDHEN and CDR2 is SYDVKM.

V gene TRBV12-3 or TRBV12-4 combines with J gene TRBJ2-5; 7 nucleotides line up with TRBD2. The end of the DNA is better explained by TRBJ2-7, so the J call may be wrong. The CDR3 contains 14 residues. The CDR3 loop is CASSFDGRSSEQYF. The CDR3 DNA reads TGTGCCAGCAGTTTCGACGGGAGGAGTAGCGAGCAGTACTTC.

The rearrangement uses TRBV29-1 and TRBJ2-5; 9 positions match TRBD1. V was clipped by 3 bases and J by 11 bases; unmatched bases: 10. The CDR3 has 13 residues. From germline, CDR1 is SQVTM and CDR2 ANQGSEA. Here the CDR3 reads CSVDLGTGYGQYF. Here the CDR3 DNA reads TGCAGCGTTGACCTCGGGACAGGGTACGGGCAGTACTTC.

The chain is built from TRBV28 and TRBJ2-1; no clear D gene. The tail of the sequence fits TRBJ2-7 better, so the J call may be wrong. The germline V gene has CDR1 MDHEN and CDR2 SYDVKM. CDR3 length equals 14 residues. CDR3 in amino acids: CASSALIAGYEQYF. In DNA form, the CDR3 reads TGTGCCAGCAGTGCCCTGATCGCCGGCTACGAGCAGTACTTC.

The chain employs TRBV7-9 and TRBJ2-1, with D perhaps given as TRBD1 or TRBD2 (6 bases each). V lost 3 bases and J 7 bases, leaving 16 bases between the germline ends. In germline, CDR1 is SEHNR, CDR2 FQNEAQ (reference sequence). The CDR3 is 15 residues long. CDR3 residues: CASSFVAEGENEQFF. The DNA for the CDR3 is TGTGCCAGCAGCTTCGTAGCGGAGGGGGAAAATGAGCAGTTCTTC.

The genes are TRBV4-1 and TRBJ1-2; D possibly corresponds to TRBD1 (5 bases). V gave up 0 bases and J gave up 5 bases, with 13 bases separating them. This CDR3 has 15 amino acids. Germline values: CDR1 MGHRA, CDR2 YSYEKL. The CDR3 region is CASSQDQGMEYGYTF. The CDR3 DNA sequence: TGCGCCAGCAGCCAAGATCAGGGTATGGAATATGGCTACACCTTC.

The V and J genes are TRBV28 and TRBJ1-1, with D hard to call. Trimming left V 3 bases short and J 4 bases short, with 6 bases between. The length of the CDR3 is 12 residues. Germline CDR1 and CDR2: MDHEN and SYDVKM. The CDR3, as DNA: TGTGCCAGCAGTTTCGAGGTCACTGAAGCTTTCTTT. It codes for CASSFEVTEAFF. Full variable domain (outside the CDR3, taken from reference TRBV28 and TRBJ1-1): DVKVTQSSRYLVKRTGEKVFLECVQDMDHENMFWYRQDPGLGLRLIYFSYDVKMKEKGDIPEGYSVSREKKERFSLILESASTNQTSMYLCASSFEVTEAFFGQGTRLTVV.

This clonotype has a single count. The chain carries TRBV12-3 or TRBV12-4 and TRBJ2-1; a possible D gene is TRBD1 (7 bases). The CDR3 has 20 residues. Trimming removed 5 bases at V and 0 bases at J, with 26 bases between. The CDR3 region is CASSIRAGTTGQISYNEQFF. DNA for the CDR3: TGTGCCAGCAGTATCAGGGCGGGAACGACAGGGCAAATCTCCTACAATGAGCAGTTCTTC.

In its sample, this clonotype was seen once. CDR3 in amino acids: CASSHTGTGGGEQYF. As DNA, the CDR3 is TGTGCCAGCAGCCACACCGGGACAGGGGGTGGGGAGCAGTACTTC. This chain connects TRBV12-3 or TRBV12-4 to TRBJ2-5; 11 nucleotides align to TRBD1. Trimming removed 6 bases from V and 11 bases from J; junction bases left unmatched: 14. This CDR3 has 15 amino acids.

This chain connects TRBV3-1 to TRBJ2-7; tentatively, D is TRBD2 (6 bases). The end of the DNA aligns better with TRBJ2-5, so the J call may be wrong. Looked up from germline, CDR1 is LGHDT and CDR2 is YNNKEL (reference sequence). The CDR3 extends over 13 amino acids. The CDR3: CASSPTSFETQYF. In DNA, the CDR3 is TGTGCCAGCAGCCCTACTAGCTTCGAGACCCAGTACTTC.

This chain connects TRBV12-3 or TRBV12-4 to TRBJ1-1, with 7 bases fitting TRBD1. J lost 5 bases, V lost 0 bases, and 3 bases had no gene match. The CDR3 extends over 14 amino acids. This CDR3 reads CASSLASGGTEAFF. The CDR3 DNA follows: TGTGCCAGCAGTTTAGCATCAGGGGGGACTGAAGCTTTCTTT.

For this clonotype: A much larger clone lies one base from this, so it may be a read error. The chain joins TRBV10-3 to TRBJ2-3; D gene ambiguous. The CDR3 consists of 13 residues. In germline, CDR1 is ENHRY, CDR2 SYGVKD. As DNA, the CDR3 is TGTGCCATCAGTGGGTCGAACACAGATACGCGGTATTTT. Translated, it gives CAISGSNTDTRYF.

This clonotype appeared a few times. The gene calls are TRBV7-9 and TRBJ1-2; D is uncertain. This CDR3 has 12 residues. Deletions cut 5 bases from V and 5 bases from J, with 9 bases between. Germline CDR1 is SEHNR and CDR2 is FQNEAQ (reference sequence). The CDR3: CASSPHSYGYTF. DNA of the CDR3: TGTGCCAGCAGCCCCCATAGTTATGGCTACACCTTC.

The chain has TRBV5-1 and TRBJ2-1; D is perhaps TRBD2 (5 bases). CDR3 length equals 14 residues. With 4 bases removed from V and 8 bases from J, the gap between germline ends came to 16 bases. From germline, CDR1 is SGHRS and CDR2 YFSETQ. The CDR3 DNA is TGCGCCAGCAGCGAGGGCTACTCCGGGGATGAGCAGTTCTTC. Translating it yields CASSEGYSGDEQFF.

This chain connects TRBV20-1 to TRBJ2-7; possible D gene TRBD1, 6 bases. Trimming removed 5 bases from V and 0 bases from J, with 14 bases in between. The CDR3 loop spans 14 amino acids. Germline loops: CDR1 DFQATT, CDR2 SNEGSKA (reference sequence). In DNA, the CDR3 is TGCAGTGCTCTGTCACAGGGTATCTCCTACGAGCAGTACTTC. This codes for CSALSQGISYEQYF.

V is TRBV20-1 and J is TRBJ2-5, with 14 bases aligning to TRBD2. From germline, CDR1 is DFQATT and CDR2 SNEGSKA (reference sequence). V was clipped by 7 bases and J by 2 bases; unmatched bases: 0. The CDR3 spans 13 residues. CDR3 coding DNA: TGCAGTGGGACTAGCGGGGGGCAAGAGACCCAGTACTTC. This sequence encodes CSGTSGGQETQYF.

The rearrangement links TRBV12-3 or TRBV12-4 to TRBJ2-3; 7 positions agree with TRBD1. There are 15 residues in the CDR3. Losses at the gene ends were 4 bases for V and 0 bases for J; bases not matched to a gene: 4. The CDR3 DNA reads TGTGCCAGCAGTTCGGACAGGCGAAGCACAGATACGCAGTATTTT. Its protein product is CASSSDRRSTDTQYF.

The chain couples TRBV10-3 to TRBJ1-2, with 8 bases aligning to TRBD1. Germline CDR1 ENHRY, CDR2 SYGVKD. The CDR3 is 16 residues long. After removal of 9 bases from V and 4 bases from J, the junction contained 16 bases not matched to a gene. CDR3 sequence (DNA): TGTGCCATTAGACCCGGACAGGGTCGCAACCTCTATGGCTACACCTTC. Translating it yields CAIRPGQGRNLYGYTF.

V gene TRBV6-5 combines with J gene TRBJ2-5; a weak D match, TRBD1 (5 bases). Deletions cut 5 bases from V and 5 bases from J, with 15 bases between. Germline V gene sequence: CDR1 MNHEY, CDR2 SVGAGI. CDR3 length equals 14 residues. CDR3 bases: TGTGCCAGCAGTACTCCGACAGCTACGGAGACCCAGTACTTC. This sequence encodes CASSTPTATETQYF.

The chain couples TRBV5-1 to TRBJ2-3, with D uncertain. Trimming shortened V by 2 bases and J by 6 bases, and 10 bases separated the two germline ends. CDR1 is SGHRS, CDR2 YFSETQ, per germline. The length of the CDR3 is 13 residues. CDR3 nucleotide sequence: TGCGCCAGCAGCTTTTCGGAGCAGGATACGCAGTATTTT. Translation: CASSFSEQDTQYF.

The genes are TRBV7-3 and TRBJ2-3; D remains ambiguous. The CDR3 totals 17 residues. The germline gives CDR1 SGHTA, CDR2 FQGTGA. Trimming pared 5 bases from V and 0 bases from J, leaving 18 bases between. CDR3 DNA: TGTGCCAGCAGCCCAAGGGAACCTAACCCTAGCACAGATACGCAGTATTTT. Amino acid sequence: CASSPREPNPSTDTQYF.

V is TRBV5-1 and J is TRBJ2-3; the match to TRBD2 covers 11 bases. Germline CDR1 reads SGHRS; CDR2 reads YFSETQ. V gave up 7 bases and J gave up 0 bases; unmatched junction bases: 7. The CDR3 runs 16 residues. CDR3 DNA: TGCGCCAGCGGACTAGCGGGTCCAGCTAGCACAGATACGCAGTATTTT. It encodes CASGLAGPASTDTQYF.

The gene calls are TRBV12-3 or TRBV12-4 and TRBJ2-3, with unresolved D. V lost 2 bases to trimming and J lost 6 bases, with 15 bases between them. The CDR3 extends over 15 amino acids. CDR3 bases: TGTGCCAGCAGTTTACGGGTTAACCGGGCGGATACGCAGTATTTT. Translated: CASSLRVNRADTQYF.

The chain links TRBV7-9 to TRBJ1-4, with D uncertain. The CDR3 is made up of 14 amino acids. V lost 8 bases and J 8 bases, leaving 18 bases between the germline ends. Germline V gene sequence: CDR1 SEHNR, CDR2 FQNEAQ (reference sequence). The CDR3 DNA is TGTGCCAGCTCCCTAGGGAGTGGCCGCGAAAAACTGTTTTTT. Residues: CASSLGSGREKLFF.

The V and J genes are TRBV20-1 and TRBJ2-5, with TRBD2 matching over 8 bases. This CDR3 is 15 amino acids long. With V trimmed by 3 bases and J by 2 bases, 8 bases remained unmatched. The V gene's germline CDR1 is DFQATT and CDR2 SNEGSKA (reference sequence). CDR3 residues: CSASSSGGRQETQYF. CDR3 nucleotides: TGCAGTGCTAGTTCCAGCGGGGGTCGACAAGAGACCCAGTACTTC.

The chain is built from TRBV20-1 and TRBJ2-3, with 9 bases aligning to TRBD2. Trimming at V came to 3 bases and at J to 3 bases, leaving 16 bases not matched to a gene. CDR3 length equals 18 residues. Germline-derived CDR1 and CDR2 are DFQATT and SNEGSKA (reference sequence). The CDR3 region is CSASRQAGGRLGTDTQYF. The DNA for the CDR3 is TGCAGTGCTAGTAGACAGGCGGGGGGGAGGCTAGGGACAGATACGCAGTATTTT.